This T cell receptor beta chain emerged from a study of blood T cell repertoires in COVID-19. Study-level information: Sites in the United States, Italy and Spain provided acute and convalescent COVID-19 samples.

In germline, CDR1 is SGHTA, CDR2 FQGNSA. The ends were cut back, 4 bases at V and 3 bases at J, with 16 bases in the middle. The CDR3 consists of 15 residues. Sequencing used immunoSEQ multiplex PCR; TCRdb keeps in-frame clones, though not all of them. The sample records about 240,000 clones, about four fifths being singletons. This TCR came from a woman between 18 and 30 years old with acute or convalescent COVID-19. The chain is built from TRBV7-2 and TRBJ2-7, with D perhaps TRBD2 (6 bases). The source material was peripheral blood. The CDR3 sequence: CASSSPGGTSYEQYF. The CDR3 DNA reads TGTGCCAGCAGCTCCCCTGGGGGGACGAGCTACGAGCAGTACTTC. The variable domain in full, completed from reference TRBV7-2 and TRBJ2-7, reads GAGVSQSPSNKVTEKGKDVELRCDPISGHTALYWYRQSLGQGLEFLIYFQGNSAPDKSGLPSDRFSAERTGGSVSTLTIQRTQQEDSAVYLCASSSPGGTSYEQYFGPGTRLTVT.